Presented here are 2 T cell receptor beta chains from one specimen sequenced in a study of cytomegalovirus exposure and HLA in healthy donors. The study ran its PCR with 60 Vbeta and 13 Jbeta primers. Assay used: immunoSEQ multiplex PCR; TCRdb lists only in-frame clones, some missing. This sample has roughly 180,000 clones, with roughly 87% found just once. Specimen: PBMCs. These receptors were collected from a man aged 35-49 years in good health and CMV-seronegative.

The V gene is TRBV5-1, the J gene TRBJ1-2, with TRBD1 as a possible D gene (6 bases). V shed 4 bases and J shed 0 bases, with 10 bases lying between them. Germline V gene data show CDR1 as SGHRS and CDR2 as YFSETQ. The CDR3 extends over 14 amino acids. As DNA, the CDR3 is TGCGCCAGCAGCGAACAGGGCCCTAACTATGGCTACACCTTC. Translating gives CASSEQGPNYGYTF.

This sequence joins TRBV6-6 and TRBJ1-6, with D hard to call. This CDR3 is 14 amino acids long. Per the germline V gene, CDR1 is MNHNY and CDR2 is SVGAGI (reference sequence). Trimming left V 6 bases short and J 17 bases short, with 23 bases between. The CDR3 protein is CASRSAEINSPVHF. CDR3 sequence (DNA): TGTGCCAGCAGAAGTGCAGAAATTAATTCACCTGTCCACTTT.